The present TCR beta chain was sequenced within a study of cytomegalovirus exposure and HLA in healthy donors. With respect to this clone: Its antigen is as yet unknown.

From germline, CDR1 is ENHRY and CDR2 SYGVKD. This CDR3 has 13 amino acids. The V gene lost 7 bases and the J gene lost 4 bases, with 13 bases spanning the gap. General study results and limits: Sequencing likely generated an artifact that appeared as a cluster of highly shared sequence variants.

PCR employed 60 Vbeta and 13 Jbeta primers. Here immunoSEQ multiplex PCR was the method, and the copy in TCRdb shows in-frame clones only, minus some. The data contain some 180,000 clones, about 82% of them seen just once; the ten biggest clones take up under 2%. The TCR originated in a woman aged 25 to 39 in good health and CMV-seronegative. The material sequenced was PBMCs. This rearrangement joins TRBV10-3 to TRBJ1-1, with a weak D call TRBD1 (6 bases). In nucleotides, the CDR3 is TGTGCCATCACCGCACAGGGCGTCACTGAAGCTTTCTTT. Residues: CAITAQGVTEAFF.